This entry concerns a single TCR beta chain. What it binds is not known. This specimen belongs to a study of vaccination and CD4 T cells after COVID-19. Study-level information: The peptides that stimulated the cells were overlapping spike peptides from SARS-CoV-2, HCoV-NL63, HCoV-OC43 and HCoV-229E.

The CDR3 extends over 16 amino acids. CDR1 is ENHRY, CDR2 SYGVKD, per germline. V was clipped by 5 bases and J by 3 bases; unmatched bases: 9. Described treatment: roughly 11-day PBMC culture with coronavirus spike peptide pools or control peptides (ViraFEST assay). Following expansion of antigen-specific T cells with peptide pools, ViraFEST then sequenced TCRs. Points from the study as a whole: Convalescent patients had 304 of 307 vaccine-specific clones showing spike mono-reactivity.

CD4+ T cells that had been cultured provided DNA sequenced with the Oncomine TCR Beta short-read assay. TCRdb recomputed calls from the PCR reads with MiXCR, one row per CDR3 protein. Of 15,000 to 20,000 distinct CDR3 sequences in the sample, approximately 55% were seen once. J is TRBJ2-1 and V is TRBV10-3; 8 bases are a match to TRBD2. This sequence originates from a human donor who had recovered from COVID-19. Sequenced sample: CD4+ T cells from blood, cultured in vitro. The DNA of the CDR3 is TGTGCCATCAGTACATCGGGCGGGGGGAACTACAATGAGCAGTTCTTC. Residues: CAISTSGGGNYNEQFF.